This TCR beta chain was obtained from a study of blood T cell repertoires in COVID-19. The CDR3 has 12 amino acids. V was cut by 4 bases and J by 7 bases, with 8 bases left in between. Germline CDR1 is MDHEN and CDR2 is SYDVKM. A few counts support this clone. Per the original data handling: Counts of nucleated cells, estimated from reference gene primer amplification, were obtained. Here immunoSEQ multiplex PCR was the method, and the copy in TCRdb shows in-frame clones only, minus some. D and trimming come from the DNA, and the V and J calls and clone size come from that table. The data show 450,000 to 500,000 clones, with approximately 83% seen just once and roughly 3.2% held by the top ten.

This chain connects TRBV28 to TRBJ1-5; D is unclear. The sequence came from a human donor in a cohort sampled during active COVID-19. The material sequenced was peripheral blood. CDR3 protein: CASSYGWQPQHF. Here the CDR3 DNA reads TGTGCCAGCAGTTACGGGTGGCAGCCCCAGCATTTT.